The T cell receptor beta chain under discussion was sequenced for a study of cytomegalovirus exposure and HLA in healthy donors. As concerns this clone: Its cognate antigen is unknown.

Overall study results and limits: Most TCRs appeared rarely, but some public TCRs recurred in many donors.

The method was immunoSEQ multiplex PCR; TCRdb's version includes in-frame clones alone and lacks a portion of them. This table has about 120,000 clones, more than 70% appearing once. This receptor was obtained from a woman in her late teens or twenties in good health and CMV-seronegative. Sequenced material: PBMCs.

The CDR3 spells CASSLQQGKMNEQFF. DNA for the CDR3: TGTGCCAGCAGCTTACAACAGGGGAAGATGAATGAGCAGTTCTTC. V is TRBV11-2 and J is TRBJ2-1; the match to TRBD1 covers 7 bases. V was pared by 2 bases and J by 7 bases, with 8 bases of the junction left unmatched. In germline, CDR1 is SGHAT, CDR2 FQNNGV. The CDR3 contains 15 residues.